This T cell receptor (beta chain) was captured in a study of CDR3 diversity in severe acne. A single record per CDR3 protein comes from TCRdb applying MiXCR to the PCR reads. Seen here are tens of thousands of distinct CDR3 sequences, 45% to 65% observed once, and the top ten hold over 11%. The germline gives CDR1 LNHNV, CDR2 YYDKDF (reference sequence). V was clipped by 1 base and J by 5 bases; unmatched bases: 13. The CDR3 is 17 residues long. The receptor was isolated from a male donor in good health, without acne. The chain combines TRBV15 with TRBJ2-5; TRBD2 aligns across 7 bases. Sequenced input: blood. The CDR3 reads CATSRGAGSNTGETQYF. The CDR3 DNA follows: TGTGCCACCAGCAGAGGAGCGGGGAGCAACACCGGGGAGACCCAGTACTTC.